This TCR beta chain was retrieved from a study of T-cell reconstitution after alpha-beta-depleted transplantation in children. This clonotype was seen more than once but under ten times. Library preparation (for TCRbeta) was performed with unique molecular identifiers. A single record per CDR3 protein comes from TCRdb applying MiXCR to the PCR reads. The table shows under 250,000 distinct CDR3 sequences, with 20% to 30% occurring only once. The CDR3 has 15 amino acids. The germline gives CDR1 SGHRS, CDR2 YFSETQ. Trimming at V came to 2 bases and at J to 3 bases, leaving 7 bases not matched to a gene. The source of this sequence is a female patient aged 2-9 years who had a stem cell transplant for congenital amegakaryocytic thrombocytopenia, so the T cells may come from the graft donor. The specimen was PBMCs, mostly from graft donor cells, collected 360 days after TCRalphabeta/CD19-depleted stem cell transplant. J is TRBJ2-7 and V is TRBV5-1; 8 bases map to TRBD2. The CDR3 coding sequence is TGCGCCAGCAGCTTAGCTAGCGGGTCTAGCTACGAGCAGTACTTC. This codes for CASSLASGSSYEQYF.